This T cell receptor (beta chain) was retrieved from a study of blood T cell repertoires in COVID-19. The overall study: T cells, B-cell-depleted T cells, or PBMCs provided the cDNA or gDNA that served as material.

Using immunoSEQ multiplex PCR, the repertoire was profiled, and TCRdb retains in-frame clones only, with some absent. The sample includes about 290,000 clones, around 90% seen only once; the top ten take 1.7%. This clone was found once. In germline, CDR1 is LNHNV, CDR2 YYDKDF (reference sequence). V gave up 0 bases and J gave up 5 bases; unmatched junction bases: 8. CDR3 length equals 16 residues. The clonotype was recovered from a woman between 35 and 50 years old who had recovered from COVID-19. The gene calls are TRBV15 and TRBJ1-2, with 8 bases identical to TRBD1. The sample was PBMCs or T cells enriched from blood (not recorded which). CDR3 bases: TGTGCCACCAGCAGAGATTCGGCAGGGGGCATTTATGGCTACACCTTC. Amino acid sequence: CATSRDSAGGIYGYTF.